One and the same sample provided the 3 T cell receptor beta chains below, sequenced in a study of cytomegalovirus exposure and HLA in healthy donors. The primer mix had 60 Vbeta and 13 Jbeta primers. Method: immunoSEQ multiplex PCR; TCRdb's copy keeps in-frame clones and lacks some. Seen here are 97,000 or so clones, around 78% observed once, and the top ten hold roughly 2.6%. Source material: PBMCs. Every receptor here comes from a middle-aged man in good health and CMV-seronegative.

The chain couples TRBV11-2 to TRBJ2-1; 11 positions agree with TRBD2. After removal of 2 bases from V and 6 bases from J, the junction contained 6 bases not matched to a gene. This CDR3 spans 16 amino acids. Germline V gene lookup returns CDR1 SGHAT and CDR2 FQNNGV. This chain's CDR3 is CASSLNSGGAFNEQFF. CDR3 bases: TGTGCCAGCAGCTTAAATAGCGGGGGGGCCTTCAATGAGCAGTTCTTC.

The chain joins TRBV19 to TRBJ2-2; 8 bases agree with TRBD2. The germline CDR1 and CDR2 sequences are LNHDA and SQIVND (reference sequence). The CDR3 totals 14 residues. The V and J ends lost 8 bases and 3 bases, in that order; junction bases with no gene match: 5. The CDR3, as DNA: TGTGCCAGTCGGGGGGGCGGAGACACCGGGGAGCTGTTTTTT. Its protein is CASRGGGDTGELFF. Complete variable domain (other parts from reference TRBV19 and TRBJ2-2): DGGITQSPKYLFRKEGQNVTLSCEQNLNHDAMYWYRQDPGQGLRLIYYSQIVNDFQKGDIAEGYSVSREKKESFPLTVTSAQKNPTAFYLCASRGGGDTGELFFGEGSRLTVL.

J is TRBJ1-1 and V is TRBV12-5, with D perhaps TRBD1 (5 bases). V was pared by 0 bases and J by 3 bases, with 11 bases between. This CDR3 has 15 amino acids. CDR1 and CDR2 from the germline V gene are LGHNT and FRNRAP. In nucleotides, the CDR3 is TGTGCTAGTGGTTTGGTACGGAAGGGGTACACTGAAGCTTTCTTT. Translated, it gives CASGLVRKGYTEAFF.